The rows below give T cell receptor beta chains drawn from one sample of a study of blood T cell repertoires in COVID-19. Profiled with immunoSEQ multiplex PCR; TCRdb holds only in-frame clones, not every one. The data hold approximately 220,000 clones, with less than 90% observed a single time. Sequences were obtained from PBMCs or T cells enriched from blood (not recorded which). The receptors were sampled from a woman aged 25 to 45 who had recovered from COVID-19. Both conserved end residues are part of each CDR3. The order of the fields is V gene, clone size, J gene, D gene, CDR3 protein, CDR3 DNA. D genes are given only for firm matches. The size entry is marked missing in some rows and otherwise reads once, few, many or a size class.

v_call: TRBV9; clone_size: -; j_call: TRBJ1-1; d_call: -; cdr3_aa: CASTSVMNTEAFF; cdr3_nt: TGTGCCAGCACGTCGGTCATGAACACTGAAGCTTTCTTT
v_call: TRBV13; clone_size: -; j_call: TRBJ1-1; d_call: -; cdr3_aa: CASSLGSTGRRAFF; cdr3_nt: TGTGCCAGCAGCTTAGGATCCACGGGGAGGAGAGCTTTCTTT
v_call: TRBV4-1; clone_size: -; j_call: TRBJ2-5; d_call: TRBD1; cdr3_aa: CASSQSGQGDRETQYF; cdr3_nt: TGCGCCAGCAGCCAATCCGGACAGGGGGATAGAGAGACCCAGTACTTC
v_call: TRBV5-1; clone_size: once; j_call: TRBJ2-5; d_call: TRBD1; cdr3_aa: CASSLYAQGEETQYF; cdr3_nt: TGCGCCAGCAGCTTGTATGCCCAGGGGGAAGAGACCCAGTACTTC
v_call: TRBV18; clone_size: -; j_call: TRBJ2-2; d_call: TRBD1; cdr3_aa: CASSPLRDRNTGELFF; cdr3_nt: TGTGCCAGCTCACCCCTCCGGGACAGGAACACCGGGGAGCTGTTTTTT
v_call: TRBV6-2/TRBV6-3; clone_size: -; j_call: TRBJ2-3; d_call: TRBD2; cdr3_aa: CASSFSGTGTDTQYF; cdr3_nt: TGTGCCAGCAGTTTTAGCGGGACCGGCACAGATACGCAGTATTTT
v_call: TRBV25-1; clone_size: -; j_call: TRBJ2-7; d_call: -; cdr3_aa: CASSEFGGNYEQYF; cdr3_nt: TGTGCCAGCAGTGAATTTGGCGGAAACTACGAGCAGTACTTC
v_call: TRBV9; clone_size: -; j_call: TRBJ2-7; d_call: -; cdr3_aa: CASSVGVFASYEQYF; cdr3_nt: TGTGCCAGCAGCGTAGGAGTCTTCGCCTCCTACGAGCAGTACTTC
v_call: TRBV9; clone_size: -; j_call: TRBJ1-2; d_call: -; cdr3_aa: CASSPDITLNYGYTF; cdr3_nt: TGTGCCAGCAGCCCGGACATCACATTGAACTATGGCTACACCTTC
v_call: TRBV7-2; clone_size: -; j_call: TRBJ2-7; d_call: -; cdr3_aa: CASSLVSGAYEQYF; cdr3_nt: TGTGCCAGCAGCTTAGTTTCAGGGGCCTACGAGCAGTACTTC
v_call: TRBV7-2; clone_size: -; j_call: TRBJ1-1; d_call: TRBD1; cdr3_aa: CASSTQDRELLEAFF; cdr3_nt: TGTGCCAGCAGCACTCAAGACAGGGAATTACTTGAAGCTTTCTTT
v_call: TRBV7-2; clone_size: -; j_call: TRBJ2-7; d_call: TRBD2; cdr3_aa: CASSTTGGFGYEQYF; cdr3_nt: TGTGCCAGCAGTACGACGGGGGGTTTCGGCTACGAGCAGTACTTC
v_call: TRBV18; clone_size: -; j_call: TRBJ2-6; d_call: -; cdr3_aa: CASSPGPDGANVLTF; cdr3_nt: TGTGCCAGCTCACCAGGGCCGGATGGGGCCAACGTCCTGACTTTC
v_call: TRBV15; clone_size: -; j_call: TRBJ2-4; d_call: -; cdr3_aa: CATSTVAKNIQYF; cdr3_nt: TGTGCCACCAGCACAGTAGCCAAAAACATTCAGTACTTC
v_call: TRBV3-1/TRBV3-2; clone_size: -; j_call: TRBJ2-2; d_call: -; cdr3_aa: CASSQGGAGTGELFF; cdr3_nt: TGTGCCAGCAGCCAGGGGGGGGCAGGCACCGGGGAGCTGTTTTTT
v_call: TRBV4-3; clone_size: -; j_call: TRBJ2-5; d_call: TRBD2; cdr3_aa: CASSQDVAGGQETQYF; cdr3_nt: TGCGCCAGCAGCCAAGACGTCGCGGGGGGTCAAGAGACCCAGTACTTC
v_call: TRBV25-1; clone_size: -; j_call: TRBJ1-2; d_call: -; cdr3_aa: CASSDRDNLANYGYTF; cdr3_nt: TGTGCCAGCAGTGATCGGGACAACCTAGCTAACTATGGCTACACCTTC
v_call: TRBV4-1; clone_size: -; j_call: TRBJ1-2; d_call: -; cdr3_aa: CASSQGPDWSGYTF; cdr3_nt: TGCGCCAGCAGCCAAGGTCCGGACTGGTCTGGCTACACCTTC
v_call: TRBV6-2/TRBV6-3; clone_size: -; j_call: TRBJ2-7; d_call: -; cdr3_aa: CASSYTGTARGEQYF; cdr3_nt: TGTGCCAGCAGTTACACCGGGACCGCTCGGGGGGAGCAGTACTTC
v_call: TRBV5-1; clone_size: -; j_call: TRBJ1-1; d_call: -; cdr3_aa: CASSSLPSRGSEAFF; cdr3_nt: TGCGCCAGCAGCTCTCTTCCATCCAGGGGATCTGAAGCTTTCTTT
v_call: TRBV7-2; clone_size: -; j_call: TRBJ1-4; d_call: -; cdr3_aa: CASSFAGQNEKLFF; cdr3_nt: TGTGCCAGCAGCTTTGCGGGGCAGAATGAAAAACTGTTTTTT
v_call: TRBV3-1/TRBV3-2; clone_size: once; j_call: TRBJ1-4; d_call: TRBD1; cdr3_aa: CASSQDRQGYEKLFF; cdr3_nt: TGTGCCAGCAGCCAAGACCGACAGGGTTACGAAAAACTGTTTTTT
v_call: TRBV2; clone_size: once; j_call: TRBJ1-1; d_call: -; cdr3_aa: CASGPGVSTEAFF; cdr3_nt: TGTGCCAGCGGCCCAGGGGTTAGCACTGAAGCTTTCTTT
v_call: TRBV2; clone_size: -; j_call: TRBJ1-1; d_call: -; cdr3_aa: CASSGQFKAFF; cdr3_nt: TGTGCCAGCAGTGGACAGTTTAAAGCTTTCTTT
v_call: TRBV4-2; clone_size: once; j_call: TRBJ2-7; d_call: -; cdr3_aa: CASSQDYWPLEQYF; cdr3_nt: TGTGCCAGCAGCCAAGATTATTGGCCCCTCGAGCAGTACTTC
v_call: TRBV4-3; clone_size: -; j_call: TRBJ1-4; d_call: TRBD1; cdr3_aa: CASSQGTGGNEKLFF; cdr3_nt: TGCGCCAGCAGCCAAGGGACAGGGGGTAATGAAAAACTGTTTTTT
v_call: TRBV13; clone_size: -; j_call: TRBJ2-1; d_call: TRBD1; cdr3_aa: CASSPPGQGGEQFF; cdr3_nt: TGTGCCAGCAGCCCTCCGGGACAGGGTGGTGAGCAGTTCTTC
v_call: TRBV6-5; clone_size: -; j_call: TRBJ2-7; d_call: TRBD1; cdr3_aa: CASYSDRGGYEQYF; cdr3_nt: TGTGCCAGCTATTCGGACAGGGGAGGGTACGAGCAGTACTTC
v_call: TRBV7-9; clone_size: -; j_call: TRBJ2-2; d_call: -; cdr3_aa: CASSSRSGVTGELFF; cdr3_nt: TGTGCCAGCAGCTCACGTTCAGGGGTGACCGGGGAGCTGTTTTTT
v_call: TRBV28; clone_size: -; j_call: TRBJ1-2; d_call: TRBD1; cdr3_aa: CASNGQAGEGGYTF; cdr3_nt: TGTGCCAGCAATGGACAGGCGGGTGAGGGAGGCTACACCTTC
v_call: TRBV5-6; clone_size: -; j_call: TRBJ1-2; d_call: -; cdr3_aa: CASSSREGGVPRGYGYTF; cdr3_nt: TGTGCCAGCAGCTCCCGCGAGGGGGGGGTCCCTCGGGGGTATGGCTACACCTTC
v_call: TRBV6-5; clone_size: -; j_call: TRBJ1-2; d_call: -; cdr3_aa: CASSPQGNYGYTF; cdr3_nt: TGTGCCAGCAGTCCACAGGGAAACTATGGCTACACCTTC
v_call: TRBV5-1; clone_size: -; j_call: TRBJ1-2; d_call: -; cdr3_aa: CASSRLQGNYGYTF; cdr3_nt: TGCGCCAGCAGCCGATTACAGGGTAACTATGGCTACACCTTC
v_call: TRBV7-8; clone_size: -; j_call: TRBJ2-1; d_call: -; cdr3_aa: CASSLVSGSYNEQFF; cdr3_nt: TGTGCCAGCAGCTTAGTGTCGGGGTCCTACAATGAGCAGTTCTTC
v_call: TRBV5-5; clone_size: -; j_call: TRBJ1-1; d_call: -; cdr3_aa: CASSVASRVGTEAFF; cdr3_nt: TGTGCCAGCAGCGTGGCCTCGAGGGTCGGCACTGAAGCTTTCTTT
v_call: TRBV7-2; clone_size: -; j_call: TRBJ1-2; d_call: -; cdr3_aa: CASSYRGSNGYTF; cdr3_nt: TGTGCCAGCAGCTACCGGGGATCAAATGGCTACACCTTC
v_call: TRBV6-2/TRBV6-3; clone_size: -; j_call: TRBJ2-7; d_call: -; cdr3_aa: CASSFRGSYEQYF; cdr3_nt: TGTGCCAGCAGCTTTCGAGGGTCCTACGAGCAGTACTTC
v_call: TRBV7-6; clone_size: -; j_call: TRBJ2-5; d_call: TRBD2; cdr3_aa: CASRASGALRETQYF; cdr3_nt: TGTGCCAGCAGGGCTAGCGGGGCCCTCCGGGAGACCCAGTACTTC
v_call: TRBV10-1; clone_size: -; j_call: TRBJ1-3; d_call: -; cdr3_aa: CASSESPEGNTIYF; cdr3_nt: TGCGCCAGCAGTGAGAGTCCTGAGGGAAACACCATATATTTT
v_call: TRBV28; clone_size: -; j_call: TRBJ1-5; d_call: -; cdr3_aa: CASSYSVFRDYSNQPQHF; cdr3_nt: TGTGCCAGCAGCTATAGTGTTTTCCGGGACTATAGCAATCAGCCCCAGCATTTT
v_call: TRBV4-2; clone_size: -; j_call: TRBJ1-4; d_call: TRBD1; cdr3_aa: CASSQAGQGSEKLFF; cdr3_nt: TGTGCCAGCAGCCAAGCGGGACAGGGCTCCGAAAAACTGTTTTTT
v_call: TRBV11-3; clone_size: -; j_call: TRBJ2-7; d_call: TRBD2; cdr3_aa: CASSAHRGEGYEQYF; cdr3_nt: TGTGCCAGCAGCGCTCATCGGGGGGAGGGCTACGAGCAGTACTTC
v_call: TRBV10-3; clone_size: -; j_call: TRBJ1-2; d_call: -; cdr3_aa: CAITNNGQYYGYTF; cdr3_nt: TGTGCCATCACCAATAACGGACAGTACTATGGCTACACCTTC
v_call: TRBV6-2/TRBV6-3; clone_size: -; j_call: TRBJ1-6; d_call: TRBD1; cdr3_aa: CASSYWGWTGEFYNSPLHF; cdr3_nt: TGTGCCAGCAGTTACTGGGGGTGGACAGGCGAATTCTATAATTCACCCCTCCACTTT
v_call: TRBV2; clone_size: -; j_call: TRBJ2-2; d_call: -; cdr3_aa: CASRAYDHTGELFF; cdr3_nt: TGTGCCAGCAGGGCTTACGATCACACCGGGGAGCTGTTTTTT
v_call: TRBV5-6; clone_size: -; j_call: TRBJ2-7; d_call: TRBD1; cdr3_aa: CASSLWTGVEQYF; cdr3_nt: TGTGCCAGCAGCTTATGGACAGGGGTCGAGCAGTACTTC
v_call: TRBV27; clone_size: -; j_call: TRBJ2-3; d_call: TRBD2; cdr3_aa: CATSRGLEDTDTQYF; cdr3_nt: TGTGCCACATCCCGGGGACTAGAAGATACAGATACGCAGTATTTT
v_call: TRBV4-1; clone_size: -; j_call: TRBJ1-2; d_call: -; cdr3_aa: CASSQEGEGRIHGYTF; cdr3_nt: TGCGCCAGCAGCCAAGAGGGGGAGGGGAGAATTCATGGCTACACCTTC
v_call: TRBV6-4; clone_size: -; j_call: TRBJ1-5; d_call: TRBD1; cdr3_aa: CASSQGAAGQPQHF; cdr3_nt: TGTGCCAGCAGCCAGGGGGCCGCGGGTCAGCCCCAGCATTTT